This TCR beta chain came from a study of CD8 T cells in Susac syndrome. Study observations and caveats: Only a relatively small number of individuals were included in the TCR sequencing and HLA analysis.

On this clonotype: Its target is not known.

This CDR3 spans 16 amino acids. V was trimmed by 1 base and J by 1 base, leaving 11 bases between them. Germline V lookup: CDR1 LGHNA, CDR2 YSLEER. RNA amounts of 0.5 to 1 ug underwent reverse transcription with random hexamers. Coverage of TCR beta CDR3 amplification by immunoSEQ multiplex PCR extended to 54 Vbeta and 13 Jbeta. TCRdb redid the calling of the immunoSEQ multiplex PCR reads with MiXCR, one entry per CDR3 protein. The sample lists more than 200,000 distinct CDR3 sequences, about 95% seen once, with about 0.14% in the top ten. This sequence originates from a human donor with Susac syndrome. Sequences were obtained from CD4+ T cells from PBMCs. The chain joins TRBV4-3 to TRBJ2-1; D is possibly TRBD2 (7 bases). The chain's CDR3 is CASSQVGGGSYNEQFF. The CDR3 DNA is TGCGCCAGCAGCCAAGTGGGAGGGGGATCCTACAATGAGCAGTTCTTC.